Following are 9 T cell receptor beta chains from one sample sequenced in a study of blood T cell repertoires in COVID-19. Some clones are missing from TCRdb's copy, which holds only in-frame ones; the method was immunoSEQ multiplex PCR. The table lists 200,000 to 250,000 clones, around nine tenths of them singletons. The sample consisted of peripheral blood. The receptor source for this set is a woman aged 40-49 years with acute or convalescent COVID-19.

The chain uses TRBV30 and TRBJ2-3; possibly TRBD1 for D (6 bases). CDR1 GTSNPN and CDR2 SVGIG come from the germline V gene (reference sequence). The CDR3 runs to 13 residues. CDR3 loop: CGLRDITTDTQYF. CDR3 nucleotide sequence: TGTGGCCTTAGGGACATTACTACAGATACGCAGTATTTT.

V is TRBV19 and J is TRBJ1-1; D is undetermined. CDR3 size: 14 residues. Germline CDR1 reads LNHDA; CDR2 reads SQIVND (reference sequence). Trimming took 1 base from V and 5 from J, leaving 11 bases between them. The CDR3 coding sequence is TGTGCCAGTAGTATAGTAGGGCGGGGTACTGAAGCTTTCTTT. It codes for CASSIVGRGTEAFF.

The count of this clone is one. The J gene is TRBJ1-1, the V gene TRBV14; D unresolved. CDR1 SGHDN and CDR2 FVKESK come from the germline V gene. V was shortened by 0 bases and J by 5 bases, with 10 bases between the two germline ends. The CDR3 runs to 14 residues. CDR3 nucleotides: TGTGCCAGCAGCCAAGAGGCGGTATCAACTGAAGCTTTCTTT. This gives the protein CASSQEAVSTEAFF.

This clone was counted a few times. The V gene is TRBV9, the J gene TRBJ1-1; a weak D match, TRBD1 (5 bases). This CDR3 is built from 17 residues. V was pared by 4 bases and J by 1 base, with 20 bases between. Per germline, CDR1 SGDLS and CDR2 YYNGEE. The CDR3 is CASSPRGTLDPNTEAFF. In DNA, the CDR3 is TGTGCCAGCAGCCCACGAGGGACTCTTGACCCGAACACTGAAGCTTTCTTT.

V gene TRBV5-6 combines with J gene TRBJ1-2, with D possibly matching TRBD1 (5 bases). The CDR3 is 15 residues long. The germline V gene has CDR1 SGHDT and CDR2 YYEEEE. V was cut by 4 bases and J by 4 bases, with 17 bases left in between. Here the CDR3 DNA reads TGTGCCAGCAGCCCCCCGGGGGGATCCGCCTATGGCTACACCTTC. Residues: CASSPPGGSAYGYTF. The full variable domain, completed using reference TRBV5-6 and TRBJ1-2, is DAGVTQSPTHLIKTRGQQVTLRCSPKSGHDTVSWYQQALGQGPQFIFQYYEEEERQRGNFPDRFSGHQFPNYSSELNVNALLLGDSALYLCASSPPGGSAYGYTFGSGTRLTVV.

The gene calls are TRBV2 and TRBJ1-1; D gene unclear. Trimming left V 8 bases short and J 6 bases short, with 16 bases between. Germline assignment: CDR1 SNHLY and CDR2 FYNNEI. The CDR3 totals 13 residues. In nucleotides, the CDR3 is TGTGCCAGCCGTCCAGACGAGGGATCTGAAGCTTTCTTT. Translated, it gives CASRPDEGSEAFF.

The CDR3 loop reads CASSQKGPGAQYF. In nucleotides, the CDR3 is TGTGCCAGCAGCCAGAAAGGGCCGGGAGCGCAGTATTTT. The genes are TRBV7-9 and TRBJ2-3, with a tentative D call TRBD2 (6 bases). This CDR3 spans 13 amino acids. Germline CDR1 reads SEHNR; CDR2 reads FQNEAQ (reference sequence). Between the trimmed V and J ends, which lost 5 bases and 10 bases, there was a span of 16 bases.

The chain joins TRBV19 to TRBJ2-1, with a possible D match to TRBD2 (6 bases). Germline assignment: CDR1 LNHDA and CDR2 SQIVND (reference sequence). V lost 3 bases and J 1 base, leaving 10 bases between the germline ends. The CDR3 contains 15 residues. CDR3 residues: CASSMGRGSYNEQFF. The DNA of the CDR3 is TGTGCCAGTAGTATGGGGCGGGGATCCTACAATGAGCAGTTCTTC.

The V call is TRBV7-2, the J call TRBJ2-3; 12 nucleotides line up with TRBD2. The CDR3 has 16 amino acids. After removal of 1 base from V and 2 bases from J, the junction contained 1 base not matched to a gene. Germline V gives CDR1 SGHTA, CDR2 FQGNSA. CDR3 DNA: TGTGCCAGCAGCTTAGGACTAGCGGGGGACACAGATACGCAGTATTTT. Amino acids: CASSLGLAGDTDTQYF.